This TCR beta chain is drawn from a study of blood T cell repertoires in COVID-19. The CDR3 length is 11 residues. CDR1 is SQVTM, CDR2 ANQGSEA, per germline. Seattle researchers signed up patients amid active infection and tracked them longitudinally. Per the original data handling: Nucleated cell counts were estimated from reference gene primer amplification. Using immunoSEQ multiplex PCR, the repertoire was profiled, and TCRdb retains in-frame clones only, with some absent. The DNA gave D and trimming, while V, J and clone size come from that table. The data show approximately 210,000 clones, approximately 84% seen once. Concerning this clone: The junction departs from the called germline gene at one end, perhaps through a read error.

The sequence derives from a woman aged 80 or older with COVID-19, enrolled during active disease. This chain connects TRBV29-1 to TRBJ1-2, with no clear D. Specimen: peripheral blood. The CDR3 DNA reads as TGCAGCATTGACACGCGCTATGGCTACACCTTC. Encoded protein: CSIDTRYGYTF.